Presented here are 3 T cell receptor beta chains from one specimen sequenced in a study of cytomegalovirus exposure and HLA in healthy donors. Primers: 60 Vbeta forward and 13 Jbeta reverse. Measured with immunoSEQ multiplex PCR; TCRdb has only the in-frame clones, and not every one. The sample lists 120,000 to 150,000 clones; approximately 81% were seen once. The sample was PBMCs. The receptors derive from a woman in her forties in good health and CMV-seropositive.

V usage is TRBV28 and J usage is TRBJ1-2; 7 bases align to TRBD1. Unmatched junction bases numbered 10, after V lost 5 bases and J lost 1 base. The CDR3 has 16 amino acids. Germline V CDR1 and CDR2: MDHEN, SYDVKM. CDR3 protein: CASSAPDRDFNYGYTF. The CDR3 DNA sequence: TGTGCCAGCAGTGCCCCCGACAGGGACTTTAACTATGGCTACACCTTC.

V is TRBV10-3 and J is TRBJ2-2, with TRBD2 matching 10 bases. CDR1 and CDR2 from the germline V gene are ENHRY and SYGVKD. The junction had 4 bases not matched to a gene; V was cut back by 10 bases and J by 2 bases. The CDR3 has 14 residues. The CDR3: CATGTSVNTGELFF. The CDR3 DNA reads as TGTGCCACCGGGACTAGCGTTAACACCGGGGAGCTGTTTTTT.

The sample holds one count of this clone. The chain joins TRBV5-1 to TRBJ1-5; weak D call: TRBD1 (6 bases). Trimming stripped 1 base from V and 5 bases from J, with 13 bases between. This CDR3 region has 15 residues. Germline CDR1 is SGHRS and CDR2 is YFSETQ. The CDR3: CASSLSGGGYQPQHF. The CDR3 coding sequence is TGCGCCAGCAGCTTGAGCGGGGGCGGCTATCAGCCCCAGCATTTT.